The 28 T cell receptor beta chains listed next were all sequenced from one sample in a study of control samples from healthy donors and cancer patients. Sequencing was performed with immunoSEQ multiplex PCR; in TCRdb, only in-frame clones are kept and a portion is missing. The table records around 99,000 clones, roughly nine tenths of them present only once. The sample was blood. The receptors shown here come from a human donor in good health. The donor label of this sample is uncertain.

The V gene is TRBV5-4, the J gene TRBJ1-5, with a weak D call TRBD1 (5 bases). Looked up from germline, CDR1 is SGHNT and CDR2 is YYREEE (reference sequence). The CDR3 is 13 residues long. V was cut by 1 base and J by 8 bases, with 10 bases left in between. CDR3 region: CASSLYQGEPQHF. CDR3 nucleotides: TGTGCCAGCAGCTTGTATCAAGGGGAGCCCCAGCATTTT.

This clone was seen only once. The chain recombines TRBV4-1 with TRBJ2-7, with D possibly matching TRBD2 (6 bases). This CDR3 is built from 16 residues. Deletions cut 0 bases from V and 1 base from J, with 13 bases between. Germline-derived CDR1 and CDR2 are MGHRA and YSYEKL. The CDR3 DNA is TGCGCCAGCAGCCAAGATTTCCCCGGGGGTTCCTACGAGCAGTACTTC. Protein sequence: CASSQDFPGGSYEQYF.

The rearrangement links TRBV5-5 to TRBJ1-1, with D uncertain. Germline CDR1 reads SGHKS; CDR2 reads YYEKEE (reference sequence). V shed 4 bases and J shed 0 bases, with 13 bases lying between them. The CDR3 has 15 amino acids. CDR3 DNA sequence: TGTGCCAGCAGCCCAAAGGGTTTCATGAACACTGAAGCTTTCTTT. It is translated as CASSPKGFMNTEAFF. The full variable domain, completed using reference TRBV5-5 and TRBJ1-1, is DAGVTQSPTHLIKTRGQQVTLRCSPISGHKSVSWYQQVLGQGPQFIFQYYEKEERGRGNFPDRFSARQFPNYSSELNVNALLLGDSALYLCASSPKGFMNTEAFFGQGTRLTVV.

The CDR3 coding sequence is TGTGCCAGCAGCATGGGACTAGCGGGGGGCGTAAATTACAATGAGCAGTTCTTC. Translating it yields CASSMGLAGGVNYNEQFF. The rearrangement links TRBV7-8 to TRBJ2-1, with TRBD2 matching 15 bases. Trimming cost V 5 bases and J 4 bases; bases outside gene matches: 9. This CDR3 comprises 18 residues. Germline V gives CDR1 SGHVS, CDR2 FQNEAQ.

This chain connects TRBV2 to TRBJ1-5; 8 bases map to TRBD1. The CDR3 sequence is 18 residues long. Germline V gives CDR1 SNHLY, CDR2 FYNNEI. V dropped 7 bases and J dropped 0; count of bases not matched to a gene: 14. The DNA of the CDR3 is TGTGCCAGCAACGGCCCCGCAGGGGGCGCATATAGCAATCAGCCCCAGCATTTT. It is translated as CASNGPAGGAYSNQPQHF. The variable domain in full, with the rest retrieved from reference TRBV2 and TRBJ1-5, is EPEVTQTPSHQVTQMGQEVILRCVPISNHLYFYWYRQILGQKVEFLVSFYNNEISEKSEIFDDQFSVERPDGSNFTLKIRSTKLEDSAMYFCASNGPAGGAYSNQPQHFGDGTRLSIL.

This clone was found once. V and J are TRBV10-3 and TRBJ2-3; D might be TRBD1 or TRBD2, each matching 5 bases. V lost 9 bases, J lost 5 bases, and 15 bases lay in between. CDR3 length: 13 amino acids. The germline CDR1 and CDR2 sequences are ENHRY and SYGVKD. The CDR3 reads CAMALGAGDTQYF. In DNA, the CDR3 is TGTGCCATGGCCCTCGGGGCAGGAGATACGCAGTATTTT.

In nucleotides, the CDR3 is TGTGCCAGCAGTTTTGCCCCGAACACTGAAGCTTTCTTT. This translates into CASSFAPNTEAFF. The rearrangement uses TRBV27 and TRBJ1-1; no clear D gene. The germline V gene has CDR1 MNHEY and CDR2 SMNVEV (reference sequence). The CDR3 runs to 13 residues. Trimming left V 3 bases short and J 1 base short, with 6 bases between.

The chain uses TRBV6-1 and TRBJ2-7, with 7 bases lining up with TRBD1. Looked up from germline, CDR1 is MNHNS and CDR2 is SASEGT. This CDR3 is 15 amino acids long. Trimming took 0 bases from V and 0 from J; bases not matched to a gene: 2. The CDR3 nucleotides are TGTGCCAGCAGTGAAGCGACAGGGAGCTCCTACGAGCAGTACTTC. Residues: CASSEATGSSYEQYF.

The chain employs TRBV5-4 and TRBJ1-5, with 9 bases identical to TRBD1. J was trimmed by 4 bases and V by 3 bases; bases with no gene match: 8. Germline V gene lookup returns CDR1 SGHNT and CDR2 YYREEE (reference sequence). CDR3 length equals 16 residues. This chain's CDR3 is CASSSGGQGFNQPQHF. As DNA, the CDR3 is TGTGCCAGCAGCTCCGGAGGACAGGGGTTTAATCAGCCCCAGCATTTT. Using reference TRBV5-4 and TRBJ1-5 for the parts outside the CDR3, the full variable domain is ETGVTQSPTHLIKTRGQQVTLRCSSQSGHNTVSWYQQALGQGPQFIFQYYREEENGRGNFPPRFSGLQFPNYSSELNVNALELDDSALYLCASSSGGQGFNQPQHFGDGTRLSIL.

The gene calls are TRBV5-1 and TRBJ1-1; D is uncertain. Trimming took 4 bases from V and 1 from J, leaving 8 bases between them. From germline, CDR1 is SGHRS and CDR2 YFSETQ. This CDR3 contains 13 residues. The CDR3 DNA reads TGCGCCAGCAGCAAAAGCGAGAACACTGAAGCTTTCTTT. Amino acid sequence: CASSKSENTEAFF.

The rearrangement joins TRBV12-5 to TRBJ2-1; 13 bases fit TRBD2. The CDR3 covers 16 residues. From germline, CDR1 is LGHNT and CDR2 FRNRAP. Trimming took 4 bases from V and 10 from J; bases not matched to a gene: 10. CDR3 amino acids: CASGWTSGGARGEQFF. CDR3 nucleotides: TGTGCTAGTGGTTGGACTAGCGGGGGAGCTCGTGGGGAGCAGTTCTTC.

The CDR3 nucleotides read TGTGCCAGCAGCCAGTACAGCGGCACTGAAGCTTTCTTT. Protein product: CASSQYSGTEAFF. This sequence joins TRBV3-1 (or the pseudogene TRBV3-2) and TRBJ1-1; D is undetermined. V gave up 3 bases and J gave up 4 bases, with 9 bases separating them. CDR3 size: 13 residues. The germline CDR1 and CDR2 sequences are LGHDT and YNNKEL (reference sequence).

J is TRBJ2-1 and V is TRBV5-1; D is possibly TRBD2 (5 bases). Germline lookup yields CDR1 SGHRS and CDR2 YFSETQ. V gave up 1 base and J gave up 5 bases, with 10 bases separating them. This CDR3 has 14 residues. The CDR3 here is CASSLLERHNEQFF. The CDR3 nucleotides are TGCGCCAGCAGCTTGTTGGAGCGGCACAATGAGCAGTTCTTC.

This clone was observed once. J is TRBJ1-2 and V is TRBV6-5, with D unresolved. The CDR3 runs 15 residues. Germline V gene lookup returns CDR1 MNHEY and CDR2 SVGAGI. V lost 6 bases, J lost 0 bases, and 14 bases lay in between. CDR3: CASSDLATSNYGYTF. CDR3 nucleotides: TGTGCCAGCAGCGACTTGGCCACCTCTAACTATGGCTACACCTTC.

The chain recombines TRBV5-4 with TRBJ2-3; a possible D gene is TRBD1 (5 bases). The CDR3 contains 14 residues. V lost 0 bases to trimming and J lost 2 bases, with 7 bases between them. The germline V gene has CDR1 SGHNT and CDR2 YYREEE (reference sequence). The CDR3 sequence is CASSLAGNTDTQYF. The CDR3 nucleotides read TGTGCCAGCAGCTTGGCAGGGAACACAGATACGCAGTATTTT.

The rearrangement joins TRBV24-1 to TRBJ2-2, with no clear D. Per the germline V gene, CDR1 is KGHDR and CDR2 is SFDVKD. V was cut by 3 bases and J by 5 bases, with 9 bases left in between. This CDR3 is 14 amino acids long. The CDR3 loop is CATSDPPRTGELFF. The CDR3 DNA sequence: TGTGCCACCAGTGATCCGCCAAGAACCGGGGAGCTGTTTTTT.

The chain combines TRBV24-1 with TRBJ2-7; D may be TRBD1 or TRBD2 (5 bases each). The V gene lost 4 bases and the J gene lost 9 bases, with 15 bases spanning the gap. This CDR3 comprises 13 residues. Germline V CDR1 and CDR2: KGHDR, SFDVKD. CDR3 sequence: CATSEVGGSGQYF. CDR3 coding DNA: TGTGCCACCAGTGAAGTTGGGGGATCTGGGCAGTACTTC.

This clone was detected only once. In DNA form, the CDR3 reads TGTGCCAGTAGTTGGGGGCAGAAAAATCAGCCCCAGCATTTT. Its translation: CASSWGQKNQPQHF. The chain couples TRBV19 to TRBJ1-5, with D tentatively TRBD1 (6 bases). This CDR3 is built from 14 residues. Trimming stripped 5 bases from V and 4 bases from J, with 12 bases between. Germline CDR1 reads LNHDA; CDR2 reads SQIVND (reference sequence).

The chain links TRBV2 to TRBJ1-2; D is perhaps TRBD1 (6 bases). Trimming left V 6 bases short and J 8 bases short, with 13 bases between. Germline V gives CDR1 SNHLY, CDR2 FYNNEI. This CDR3 is built from 12 residues. The CDR3 DNA follows: TGTGCCAGCAGAACACAGGGTCACGGCTACACCTTC. The encoded protein is CASRTQGHGYTF.

This clone was picked up one time. The chain has TRBV7-9 and TRBJ2-2; D is undetermined. The CDR3 loop spans 13 amino acids. Trimming pared 1 base from V and 5 bases from J, leaving 5 bases between. Germline-derived CDR1 and CDR2 are SEHNR and FQNEAQ (reference sequence). This CDR3 is CASSLDQTGELFF. CDR3 coding DNA: TGTGCCAGCAGCTTAGATCAGACCGGGGAGCTGTTTTTT. Full variable domain (missing parts from reference TRBV7-9 and TRBJ2-2): DTGVSQNPRHKITKRGQNVTFRCDPISEHNRLYWYRQTLGQGPEFLTYFQNEAQLEKSRLLSDRFSAERPKGSFSTLEIQRTEQGDSAMYLCASSLDQTGELFFGEGSRLTVL.

This chain joins TRBV9 and TRBJ1-4; tentative D call: TRBD1 (5 bases). The CDR3 runs 15 residues. V was cut by 4 bases and J by 7 bases, with 17 bases left in between. Germline V lookup: CDR1 SGDLS, CDR2 YYNGEE. The CDR3 coding sequence is TGTGCCAGCAGCCCCCTGGGGGGGTTCGGTGAAAAACTGTTTTTT. This gives the protein CASSPLGGFGEKLFF.

The V gene is TRBV2, the J gene TRBJ2-2; D might be TRBD2 (6 bases). Trimming cost V 2 bases and J 8 bases, with 12 bases left between them. Germline V gene data show CDR1 as SNHLY and CDR2 as FYNNEI. The CDR3 runs 14 residues. The CDR3 coding sequence is TGTGCCAGCAGTGAACCCGGGACTGCTGGGGAGCTGTTTTTT. It encodes CASSEPGTAGELFF. Together with reference TRBV2 and TRBJ2-2, the CDR3 gives the full variable domain: EPEVTQTPSHQVTQMGQEVILRCVPISNHLYFYWYRQILGQKVEFLVSFYNNEISEKSEIFDDQFSVERPDGSNFTLKIRSTKLEDSAMYFCASSEPGTAGELFFGEGSRLTVL.

J is TRBJ1-6 and V is TRBV23-1; the D gene is possibly TRBD1 (6 bases). TRBV23-1 is designated an ORF whose function remains uncertain. The CDR3 totals 13 residues. V was clipped by 8 bases and J by 10 bases, with 15 bases between them. The CDR3 here is CASGTGAKSPLHF. CDR3 nucleotides: TGCGCCAGCGGAACGGGGGCCAAATCACCCCTCCACTTT.

The V gene is TRBV2, the J gene TRBJ2-3, with a tentative D call TRBD1 (5 bases). V lost 3 bases and J 7 bases, leaving 11 bases between the germline ends. Germline CDR1 and CDR2: SNHLY and FYNNEI. There are 13 residues in the CDR3. The DNA for the CDR3 is TGTGCCAGCAGTGATCAGGGTTGGAATACGCAGTATTTT. This codes for CASSDQGWNTQYF.

The gene calls are TRBV19 and TRBJ1-2; 11 bases align to TRBD1. This CDR3 spans 17 amino acids. Per germline, CDR1 LNHDA and CDR2 SQIVND (reference sequence). J gave up 1 base and V 5 bases, and 9 bases lay outside the gene matches. CDR3 in amino acids: CASSLRTGGILNYGYTF. The CDR3 region has the DNA TGTGCCAGTAGTCTAAGGACAGGGGGCATACTTAACTATGGCTACACCTTC.

This clone has only one observation. The rearrangement joins TRBV5-4 to TRBJ2-1, with a tentative D call TRBD1 (6 bases). Trimming cost V 4 bases and J 8 bases, with 10 bases left between them. CDR1 is SGHNT, CDR2 YYREEE, per germline (reference sequence). The CDR3 extends over 12 amino acids. Written as DNA, the CDR3 is TGTGCCAGCAGCCCCCAGGGGTATGAGCAGTTCTTC. Translation gives CASSPQGYEQFF.

This chain uses TRBV19 with TRBJ2-1, with D possibly TRBD2 on 5 matching bases. Per germline, CDR1 LNHDA and CDR2 SQIVND (reference sequence). Trimming took off 1 base at V and 15 bases at J, with 22 bases between the two ends. The CDR3 length is 15 residues. The CDR3 loop reads CASSIGGYDGGGRFF. CDR3 bases: TGTGCCAGTAGTATAGGAGGGTACGACGGAGGTGGACGGTTCTTC.

The V call is TRBV21-1, the J call TRBJ2-1. TRBV21-1 is a listed pseudogene. This CDR3 region has 11 residues. The CDR3 region has the DNA TGTGCCAGCAGCAAGTGGAATGAGCAGTTCTTC. It is translated as CASSKWNEQFF.